The present entry profiles one T cell receptor beta chain with its context. The CDR3 length is 14 residues. Trimming pared 5 bases from V and 2 bases from J, leaving 13 bases between. The germline V gene has CDR1 SGHAT and CDR2 FQNNGV. This entry is derived from a study of shared clonotypes between healthy human individuals. Profiled with immunoSEQ multiplex PCR; TCRdb holds only in-frame clones, not every one. The data contain some 800,000 clones, roughly 92% of them singletons. Naive CD8 isolation took CD45RO-negative cells positively selected for CCR7 and excluded terminally differentiated effector memory CD45RA+ cells.

This TCR was sampled from a man in his thirties or forties in good health. Sequencing input: naive CD8+ T cells sorted from blood. The rearrangement joins TRBV11-2 to TRBJ2-7; D is unclear. The CDR3 nucleotides are TGTGCCAGCAGCCTACTAAAGACACCCTACGAGCAGTACTTC. Amino acid sequence: CASSLLKTPYEQYF.